These 31 T cell receptor beta chains share one sample of origin, sequenced in a study of OX40 agonist ivuxolimab in advanced cancers. Generated by immunoSEQ multiplex PCR, the TCRdb table keeps only in-frame clones and is missing some. The repertoire includes approximately 82,000 clones, 70% to 90% of them detected once, and just under 25% sits in the top ten. This sample comprised CD4+ or CD8+ T cells sorted from blood, obtained in a trial of the OX40 agonist ivuxolimab. The receptors stem from an adult with an advanced solid tumor such as melanoma, head and neck, liver or kidney cancer.

The V gene is TRBV15, the J gene TRBJ2-2, with 14 positions matching TRBD2. Trimming cost V 8 bases and J 0 bases; bases outside gene matches: 8. Looked up from germline, CDR1 is LNHNV and CDR2 is YYDKDF (reference sequence). The CDR3 spans 18 residues. DNA for the CDR3: TGTGCCACCCCAAAAAAGGGACTAGCGGGGGCGAACACCGGGGAGCTGTTTTTT. Its translation is CATPKKGLAGANTGELFF. The variable domain in full, completed from reference TRBV15 and TRBJ2-2, reads DAMVIQNPRYQVTQFGKPVTLSCSQTLNHNVMYWYQQKSSQAPKLLFHYYDKDFNNEADTPDNFQSRRPNTSFCFLDIRSPGLGDTAMYLCATPKKGLAGANTGELFFGEGSRLTVL.

V gene TRBV2 combines with J gene TRBJ1-2, with a tentative D call TRBD1 (5 bases). V lost 5 bases to trimming and J lost 0 bases, with 10 bases between them. This CDR3 region has 14 residues. The germline gives CDR1 SNHLY, CDR2 FYNNEI. CDR3 DNA: TGTGCCAGCAGTTTCAGGGAGACTAACTATGGCTACACCTTC. Amino acids: CASSFRETNYGYTF. Full variable domain (outside the CDR3, taken from reference TRBV2 and TRBJ1-2): EPEVTQTPSHQVTQMGQEVILRCVPISNHLYFYWYRQILGQKVEFLVSFYNNEISEKSEIFDDQFSVERPDGSNFTLKIRSTKLEDSAMYFCASSFRETNYGYTFGSGTRLTVV.

This chain joins TRBV29-1 and TRBJ1-1, with D possibly TRBD1 on 6 matching bases. The CDR3 sequence is 13 residues long. Germline V gene lookup returns CDR1 SQVTM and CDR2 ANQGSEA. The V gene lost 5 bases and the J gene lost 1 base, with 11 bases spanning the gap. CDR3 in amino acids: CSVLGQSNTEAFF. In DNA form, the CDR3 reads TGCAGCGTTTTAGGACAGTCGAACACTGAAGCTTTCTTT.

The chain recombines TRBV18 with TRBJ2-1, with a weak D call TRBD1 (5 bases). The V end was cut by 2 bases, the J end by 2 bases, with 10 bases between. Germline lookup yields CDR1 KGHSH and CDR2 LQKENI. The CDR3 sequence is 15 residues long. The CDR3 reads CASSPRGSTYNEQFF. In DNA form, the CDR3 reads TGTGCCAGCTCACCAAGGGGAAGCACCTACAATGAGCAGTTCTTC.

The rearrangement joins TRBV28 to TRBJ2-3; D tentatively reads TRBD1 or TRBD2 (5 bases each). Germline V lookup: CDR1 MDHEN, CDR2 SYDVKM. Trimming left V 6 bases short and J 2 bases short, with 21 bases between. The CDR3 sequence is 17 residues long. CDR3 amino acids: CASSPSGGSFNTDTQYF. CDR3 bases: TGTGCCAGCAGCCCGAGTGGGGGATCGTTTAACACAGATACGCAGTATTTT. Filled out from reference TRBV28 and TRBJ2-3, the complete variable domain reads DVKVTQSSRYLVKRTGEKVFLECVQDMDHENMFWYRQDPGLGLRLIYFSYDVKMKEKGDIPEGYSVSREKKERFSLILESASTNQTSMYLCASSPSGGSFNTDTQYFGPGTRLTVL.

Concerning this clone: The identical CDR3 is also encoded by other nucleotide sequences in the sample. The chain couples TRBV5-1 to TRBJ2-5; 7 nucleotides match TRBD2. After removal of 4 bases from V and 3 bases from J, the junction contained 18 bases not matched to a gene. The CDR3 spans 18 residues. In germline, CDR1 is SGHRS, CDR2 YFSETQ. Here the CDR3 reads CASSRLIGQAAGEETQYF. CDR3 sequence (DNA): TGCGCCAGCAGCCGTCTAATCGGGCAGGCCGCGGGAGAAGAGACCCAGTACTTC.

The chain carries TRBV7-2 and TRBJ2-7; D perhaps matches TRBD2 (5 bases). This CDR3 contains 13 residues. V was pared by 5 bases and J by 6 bases, with 14 bases between. Germline CDR1 SGHTA, CDR2 FQGNSA. The DNA of the CDR3 is TGTGCCAGCAGCCCTCCGATGGGGAGCGAGCAGTACTTC. Its protein is CASSPPMGSEQYF.

This chain joins TRBV6-5 and TRBJ2-7; 9 positions match TRBD2. V lost 6 bases and J lost 0; bases outside the gene matches: 6. CDR1 and CDR2 from the germline V gene are MNHEY and SVGAGI. This CDR3 has 15 amino acids. Written as DNA, the CDR3 is TGTGCCAGCAGGAGAGCGGGAGGCCTCTCCTACGAGCAGTACTTC. Amino acid sequence: CASRRAGGLSYEQYF.

This clone was seen once. The chain joins TRBV10-3 to TRBJ2-5; 11 positions agree with TRBD1. V lost 7 bases and J lost 1; bases outside the gene matches: 5. This CDR3 is 15 amino acids long. The germline gives CDR1 ENHRY, CDR2 SYGVKD. CDR3 region: CAINPGQGGQETQYF. Written as DNA, the CDR3 is TGTGCCATCAACCCGGGACAGGGGGGCCAAGAGACCCAGTACTTC.

Only a few counts were recorded for this clone. V gene TRBV2 combines with J gene TRBJ1-5; TRBD1 matches at 8 bases. V shed 4 bases and J 5 bases; nucleotides not matched to a gene: 4. The CDR3 length is 14 residues. Germline V gene sequence: CDR1 SNHLY, CDR2 FYNNEI. This CDR3 reads CASSGGQGYQPQHF. The CDR3 nucleotides read TGTGCCAGCAGTGGAGGACAGGGCTATCAGCCCCAGCATTTT.

This chain uses TRBV19 with TRBJ1-5; D is unclear. Germline CDR1 reads LNHDA; CDR2 reads SQIVND (reference sequence). This CDR3 spans 17 amino acids. The germline V and J ends were trimmed by 3 bases and 2 bases, with 17 bases remaining between them. The chain's CDR3 is CASSIRFSLVGNQPQHF. For the CDR3, the DNA is TGTGCCAGTAGTATTAGGTTCAGCCTTGTGGGCAATCAGCCCCAGCATTTT.

V usage is TRBV23-1 and J usage is TRBJ1-4, with a possible D match to TRBD1 (6 bases). TRBV23-1 counts as an open reading frame of uncertain function. This CDR3 is 14 amino acids long. Trimming took 0 bases from V and 10 from J, leaving 12 bases between them. Written as DNA, the CDR3 is TGCGCCAGCAGTCAATCGGAGGACAGAGGAAAACTGTTTTTT. Its protein is CASSQSEDRGKLFF.

This clone appeared a few times. The chain is built from TRBV4-3 and TRBJ2-7; D is unclear. Trimming shortened V by 1 base and J by 5 bases, and 15 bases separated the two germline ends. Germline lookup yields CDR1 LGHNA and CDR2 YSLEER. The length of the CDR3 is 15 residues. CDR3 residues: CASSQGPHLGDEQYF. The CDR3 nucleotides are TGCGCCAGCAGCCAAGGGCCCCACTTGGGCGACGAGCAGTACTTC.

This sequence joins TRBV5-5 and TRBJ1-5, with 8 bases fitting TRBD1. CDR3 size: 15 residues. In germline, CDR1 is SGHKS, CDR2 YYEKEE (reference sequence). V dropped 6 bases and J dropped 7; count of bases not matched to a gene: 12. For the CDR3, the DNA is TGTGCCAGCACCTATTTTATGGACAGGGAACAGCCCCAGCATTTT. It encodes CASTYFMDREQPQHF.

The V and J genes are TRBV30 and TRBJ2-5; D possibly corresponds to TRBD2 (5 bases). This CDR3 region has 12 residues. The V gene lost 6 bases and the J gene lost 4 bases, with 12 bases spanning the gap. Germline V gene lookup returns CDR1 GTSNPN and CDR2 SVGIG (reference sequence). The CDR3 region is CACSGVVETQYF. CDR3 in DNA: TGTGCCTGCTCCGGGGTGGTAGAGACCCAGTACTTC.

This chain connects TRBV7-2 to TRBJ2-7; D perhaps matches TRBD1 (6 bases). V was shortened by 4 bases and J by 0 bases, with 10 bases between the two germline ends. This CDR3 has 14 amino acids. Germline-derived CDR1 and CDR2 are SGHTA and FQGNSA. CDR3 nucleotides: TGTGCCAGCAGCTCCTGGGACACCTCCTACGAGCAGTACTTC. Its protein product is CASSSWDTSYEQYF.

The chain carries TRBV30 and TRBJ1-4; 8 nucleotides line up with TRBD1. The V gene's germline CDR1 is GTSNPN and CDR2 SVGIG (reference sequence). This CDR3 is 15 amino acids long. With V trimmed by 2 bases and J by 7 bases, 9 bases remained unmatched. This CDR3 reads CAWSTAGGRGEKLFF. CDR3 nucleotide sequence: TGTGCCTGGAGTACGGCAGGGGGCAGGGGTGAAAAACTGTTTTTT. Looking up the rest from reference TRBV30 and TRBJ1-4 gives the full variable domain: SQTIHQWPATLVQPVGSPLSLECTVEGTSNPNLYWYRQAAGRGLQLLFYSVGIGQISSEVPQNLSASRPQDRQFILSSKKLLLSDSGFYLCAWSTAGGRGEKLFFGSGTQLSVL.

The chain employs TRBV18 and TRBJ2-7; D uncertain. Germline V gene lookup returns CDR1 KGHSH and CDR2 LQKENI. V shed 2 bases and J shed 2 bases, with 16 bases lying between them. There are 16 residues in the CDR3. Here the CDR3 DNA reads TGTGCCAGCTCACCAGGAAGCCAGGCCGGAACCTACGAGCAGTACTTC. It yields the protein CASSPGSQAGTYEQYF.

The J gene is TRBJ1-2, the V gene TRBV6-6, with TRBD1 matching 8 bases. The germline CDR1 and CDR2 sequences are MNHNY and SVGAGI (reference sequence). CDR3 length: 12 amino acids. V was pared by 6 bases and J by 9 bases, with 6 bases of the junction left unmatched. The DNA for the CDR3 is TGTGCCAGCAGACCAGGGGGCGTAAGCTACACCTTC. It specifies CASRPGGVSYTF.

The J gene is TRBJ2-4, the V gene TRBV23-1; D is unclear. TRBV23-1 is an ORF; its function is uncertain. Trimming removed 6 bases at V and 0 bases at J, with 12 bases between. The CDR3 runs to 15 residues. CDR3 sequence (DNA): TGCGCCAGCAGCCCCGGCTCACTAGCCAAAAACATTCAGTACTTC. Its protein product is CASSPGSLAKNIQYF.

This clone was picked up one time. This chain connects TRBV9 to TRBJ2-5; tentatively, D is TRBD1 (5 bases). V lost 0 bases and J 5 bases, leaving 8 bases between the germline ends. From germline, CDR1 is SGDLS and CDR2 YYNGEE. This CDR3 contains 13 residues. This chain's CDR3 is CASSVGTRETQYF. The CDR3 coding sequence is TGTGCCAGCAGCGTAGGGACACGGGAGACCCAGTACTTC.

The rearrangement uses TRBV6-4 and TRBJ2-2; 7 nucleotides align to TRBD1. J gave up 2 bases and V 3 bases, and 0 bases lay outside the gene matches. The CDR3 covers 14 residues. Germline V gives CDR1 MRHNA, CDR2 SNTAGT. The CDR3 here is CASSEGGNTGELFF. The CDR3 DNA sequence: TGTGCCAGCAGTGAAGGGGGCAACACCGGGGAGCTGTTTTTT.

The CDR3 DNA reads as TGTGCCAGCAGCTTAGCGGTGGTCGGGCCCCATGGCTACACCTTC. The encoded protein is CASSLAVVGPHGYTF. The genes are TRBV7-3 and TRBJ1-2; D is undetermined. V lost 2 bases, J lost 6 bases, and 16 bases lay in between. The CDR3 length is 15 residues. Germline CDR1 is SGHTA and CDR2 is FQGTGA.

This clone showed up just a few times. The chain employs TRBV5-1 and TRBJ1-1; D is ambiguous. Germline V gene sequence: CDR1 SGHRS, CDR2 YFSETQ. The CDR3 length is 14 residues. Trimming removed 0 bases at V and 1 base at J, with 7 bases between. The CDR3 sequence: CASSLGRTNTEAFF. CDR3 coding DNA: TGCGCCAGCAGCTTGGGACGGACGAACACTGAAGCTTTCTTT.

The rearrangement joins TRBV5-1 to TRBJ1-1, with 7 bases lining up with TRBD1. CDR3 size: 14 residues. The trim removed 5 bases at V and 5 bases at J, leaving 9 bases unmatched. Germline V gene sequence: CDR1 SGHRS, CDR2 YFSETQ. The CDR3: CASSWDSGGTEAFF. The CDR3 bases are TGCGCCAGCAGTTGGGACTCAGGGGGGACTGAAGCTTTCTTT.

This chain uses TRBV28 with TRBJ2-2; D could derive from TRBD1 or TRBD2 (6 bases each). V shed 7 bases and J shed 6 bases, with 12 bases lying between them. Germline V gene sequence: CDR1 MDHEN, CDR2 SYDVKM. The CDR3 consists of 13 residues. CDR3 amino acids: CASKPGGPGELFF. Here the CDR3 DNA reads TGTGCCAGCAAACCCGGGGGCCCCGGGGAGCTGTTTTTT.

This clone showed up just a few times. V is TRBV2 and J is TRBJ2-2; D gene unclear. This CDR3 comprises 14 residues. Germline CDR1 SNHLY, CDR2 FYNNEI. V gave up 9 bases and J gave up 6 bases, with 17 bases separating them. The DNA for the CDR3 is TGTGCCAGTTTTGGGCCTCCTGAGTCCGGGGAGCTGTTTTTT. This encodes CASFGPPESGELFF.

The V call is TRBV19, the J call TRBJ1-2, with 12 bases fitting TRBD1. The CDR3 covers 17 residues. CDR1 and CDR2 from the germline V gene are LNHDA and SQIVND (reference sequence). This CDR3 is CASYLRDRGRKGYGYTF. In DNA form, the CDR3 reads TGTGCTTCCTACCTCCGGGACAGGGGGCGAAAAGGGTATGGCTACACCTTC. The complete variable domain, with remaining parts taken from reference TRBV19 and TRBJ1-2, reads DGGITQSPKYLFRKEGQNVTLSCEQNLNHDAMYWYRQDPGQGLRLIYYSQIVNDFQKGDIAEGYSVSREKKESFPLTVTSAQKNPTAFYLCASYLRDRGRKGYGYTFGSGTRLTVV.

V usage is TRBV30 and J usage is TRBJ2-5, with D unclear. Germline loops: CDR1 GTSNPN, CDR2 SVGIG (reference sequence). V lost 3 bases, J lost 0 bases, and 11 bases lay in between. The CDR3 covers 14 residues. For the CDR3, the DNA is TGTGCCTGGAGCAAGACTTCGTACCAAGAGACCCAGTACTTC. Amino acid sequence: CAWSKTSYQETQYF.

This chain links TRBV5-1 with TRBJ1-2; D is unresolved. The germline gives CDR1 SGHRS, CDR2 YFSETQ. This CDR3 is 12 amino acids long. V dropped 0 bases and J dropped 8 bases, with 8 bases sitting between them. The CDR3 DNA reads TGCGCCAGCAGCTTGGCCCAGTCGGGCTACACCTTC. This translates into CASSLAQSGYTF.

This chain links TRBV6-1 with TRBJ1-5; the D gene is possibly TRBD1 (6 bases). CDR3 length equals 14 residues. CDR1 and CDR2 from the germline V gene are MNHNS and SASEGT. Trimming took 3 bases from V and 2 from J, leaving 8 bases between them. CDR3 sequence reads: CASSDRGGNQPQHF. CDR3 nucleotides: TGTGCCAGCAGTGACAGGGGCGGCAATCAGCCCCAGCATTTT.